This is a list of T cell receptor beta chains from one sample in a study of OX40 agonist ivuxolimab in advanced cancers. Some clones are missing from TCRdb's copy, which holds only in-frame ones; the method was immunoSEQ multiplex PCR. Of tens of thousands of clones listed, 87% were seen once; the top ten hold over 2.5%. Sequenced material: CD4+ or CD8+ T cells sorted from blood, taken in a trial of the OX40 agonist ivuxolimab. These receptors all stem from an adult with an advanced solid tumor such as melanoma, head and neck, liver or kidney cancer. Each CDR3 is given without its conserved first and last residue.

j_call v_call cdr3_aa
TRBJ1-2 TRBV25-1 ASSEIWTGTGVGGYT
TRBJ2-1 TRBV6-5 ASLSPGLYNEQF
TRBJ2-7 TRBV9 ASSSVERSGEQY
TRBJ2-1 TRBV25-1 ASSGGLAGDRLEQF
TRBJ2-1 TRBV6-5 ASTRPYENEQF
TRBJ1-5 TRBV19 ASTRGDSNQPQH
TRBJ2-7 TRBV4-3 ASSHSRGPYEQY
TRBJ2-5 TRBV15 ATSVDPSGVQETQY
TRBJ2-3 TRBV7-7 ASSQGSGTDTQY
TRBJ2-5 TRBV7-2 ASSQNGGETQY
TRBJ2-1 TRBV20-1 SARTVNEQF
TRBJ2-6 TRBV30 AWSRESSGANVLT
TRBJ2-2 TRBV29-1 SVDAGYTGELF
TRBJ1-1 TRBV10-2 ASSRDTEAF
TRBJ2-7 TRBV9 ASSAAGLAGGGEQY
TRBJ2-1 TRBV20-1 SARDLYGQF
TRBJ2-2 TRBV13 ASSYTRLAGGQGTGELF
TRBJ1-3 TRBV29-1 SVLEREGGNTIY
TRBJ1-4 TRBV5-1 ASSLGMGVEEKLF
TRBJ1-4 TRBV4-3 ASSQVGNEKLF
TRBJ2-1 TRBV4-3 ASSGMETYNEQF
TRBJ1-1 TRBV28 ASRGLGDENTEAF
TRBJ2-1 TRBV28 ASSPHLAGNYNEQF
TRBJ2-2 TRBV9 ASSVVPLRELF
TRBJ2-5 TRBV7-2 ASSRGIAGVYETQY
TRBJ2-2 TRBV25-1 ASSKQGANTGELF